This T cell receptor beta chain is drawn from a study of blood T cells in healthy people across ages. The CDR3 runs 16 residues. The germline gives CDR1 SGHRS, CDR2 YFSETQ. Trimming removed 4 bases at V and 5 bases at J, with 19 bases between. This clonotype was counted a few times. Every donor provided roughly 9.1 milliliters of peripheral blood. Total RNA was isolated from each sample in quantities of at least 5 micrograms. Together with a sample-barcoded 5' primer, a J-beta primer mix was included in a second PCR lasting roughly 6 to 12 cycles. TCRdb recomputed calls from the 5' RACE reads with MiXCR, one row per CDR3 protein. Of more than 900,000 distinct CDR3 sequences listed, almost 25% are singletons. This sample was shared with a second study, whose subject was T cells of mothers and their children. This second study says: Per mother, over 9.5 million TCR beta CDR3 reads were obtained; per child, approximately 3 million. Mothers and children who were related shared slightly more overlap than unrelated pairs, but not significantly more.

The source is a girl aged 2 to 9 in good health. This chain connects TRBV5-1 to TRBJ2-1; D could derive from TRBD1 or TRBD2 (6 bases each). The sample taken for sequencing was blood. CDR3: CASSPGWNGGHNEQFF. The CDR3 DNA follows: TGCGCCAGCAGCCCCGGGTGGAACGGGGGCCACAATGAGCAGTTCTTC.